Described below is a single T cell receptor (beta chain) sequence and its context. The sample belongs to a study of cytomegalovirus exposure and HLA in healthy donors. The PCR employed 60 Vbeta primers together with 13 Jbeta primers. The data were produced by immunoSEQ multiplex PCR, yet TCRdb's version contains in-frame clones alone and is incomplete. In total, the table holds under 200,000 clones. Germline V lookup: CDR1 SGHTS, CDR2 YDEGEE. This CDR3 spans 14 amino acids. V gave up 5 bases and J gave up 5 bases, with 14 bases separating them. This chain uses TRBV5-8 with TRBJ1-5; a weak D match, TRBD1 (6 bases). Input material: PBMCs. This receptor was taken from a man in his thirties or forties in good health and CMV-seronegative. The CDR3: CASSTRQDYQPQHF. CDR3 nucleotide sequence: TGTGCCAGCAGTACCCGACAGGATTATCAGCCCCAGCATTTT.